Listed below are T cell receptor beta chains from one sample, sequenced in a study of Graves' ophthalmopathy and Graves' hyperthyroidism. TCRdb recomputed calls from the multiplex PCR reads with MiXCR, one row per CDR3 protein. Of a few hundred thousand distinct CDR3 sequences listed, 21% are singletons. Sequenced sample: peripheral blood. The receptors originated from a woman under 30 with stable Graves' hyperthyroidism. CDR3s include the opening cysteine and the closing phenylalanine or tryptophan. D genes are given only for firm matches. Expanded clones get a size class; other rows say once, few or many, or leave the size out.

TRBV11-3	-	14	many	TRBJ2-5	CASSLGPLSETQYF	TGTGCCAGCAGCTTAGGCCCACTGTCAGAGACCCAGTACTTC
TRBV10-3	-	13	many	TRBJ1-5	CAISEGYNQPQHF	TGTGCCATCAGTGAGGGGTACAATCAGCCCCAGCATTTT
TRBV4-1	TRBD2	18	-	TRBJ2-7	CASSHGLAGGPFRNEQYF	TGCGCCAGCAGCCATGGACTAGCGGGAGGCCCCTTCAGAAACGAGCAGTACTTC
TRBV5-1	-	15	-	TRBJ2-2	CASSSVQGNTGELFF	TGCGCCAGCAGCTCGGTACAAGGAAACACCGGGGAGCTGTTTTTT
TRBV11-2	TRBD1	15	many	TRBJ2-7	CASSLQGQGSYEQHF	TGTGCCAGCAGCTTACAGGGACAGGGTTCCTACGAGCAGCACTTC
TRBV28	TRBD1	16	-	TRBJ2-5	CASSFLTGQGRETQYF	TGTGCCAGCAGTTTTCTGACGGGACAGGGTCGGGAGACCCAGTACTTC
TRBV11-1	TRBD1	15	many	TRBJ2-7	CASSLAGTGGGEQYF	TGTGCCAGCAGCTTAGCCGGGACAGGGGGCGGCGAGCAGTACTTC
TRBV12-3/TRBV12-4	-	14	-	TRBJ1-6	CASSLAARTSPLHF	TGTGCCAGCAGTTTAGCGGCCAGGACGTCACCCCTCCACTTT
TRBV20-1	-	15	many	TRBJ2-7	CSARSDPKGAYEQYF	TGCAGTGCTAGAAGCGACCCAAAAGGCGCCTACGAGCAGTACTTC
TRBV20-1	TRBD1	16	-	TRBJ1-5	CSARDPGQGAVQPQHF	TGCAGTGCTAGAGATCCAGGACAGGGGGCAGTTCAGCCCCAGCATTTT
TRBV18	-	14	many	TRBJ2-7	CATARRSSPYEQYF	TGTGCCACCGCACGGAGAAGCTCGCCCTACGAGCAGTACTTC
TRBV2	-	14	many	TRBJ2-7	CASSARRNNYEQYF	TGTGCCAGCAGTGCCCGCCGGAATAATTACGAGCAGTACTTC
TRBV28	TRBD1	14	many	TRBJ2-4	CASSSSDRINIQYF	TGTGCCAGCAGCTCTTCGGACAGGATCAACATTCAGTACTTC
TRBV6-1	-	14	many	TRBJ1-1	CASRPGAIGSEAFF	TGTGCCAGCAGACCAGGGGCGATCGGGAGTGAAGCTTTCTTT
TRBV20-1	TRBD2	13	many	TRBJ2-7	CSVWGLARPEQYF	TGCAGTGTTTGGGGACTAGCCCGTCCCGAGCAGTACTTC